This T cell receptor beta chain was captured by sequencing in a study of blood T cell repertoires in COVID-19. The overall study: There were acute and convalescent COVID-19 samples, and they came from the United States, Italy and Spain. T cells, B-cell-depleted T cells, or PBMCs provided the cDNA or gDNA that served as material.

Under the authors' procedure: Scientists estimated how many nucleated cells there were by amplifying reference gene primers. Sequenced by immunoSEQ multiplex PCR; TCRdb stores in-frame clones only, minus some. V and J calls and clone size follow that table, whereas D and trimming were derived from the DNA. The sample shows about 33,000 clones, roughly 84% of them seen only once. CDR1 and CDR2 (germline): MNHEY, SVGAGI. The CDR3 has 16 amino acids. The ends were cut back, 0 bases at V and 3 bases at J, with 15 bases in the middle. The specimen sequenced was peripheral blood. The sequence was collected from a human donor in a cohort sampled during active COVID-19. The chain combines TRBV6-5 with TRBJ2-7; a weak D match, TRBD2 (7 bases). The CDR3 nucleotides read TGTGCCAGCAGTTACTCGGGAGGGGGAGTCTACTACGAGCAGTACTTC. It translates to CASSYSGGGVYYEQYF.